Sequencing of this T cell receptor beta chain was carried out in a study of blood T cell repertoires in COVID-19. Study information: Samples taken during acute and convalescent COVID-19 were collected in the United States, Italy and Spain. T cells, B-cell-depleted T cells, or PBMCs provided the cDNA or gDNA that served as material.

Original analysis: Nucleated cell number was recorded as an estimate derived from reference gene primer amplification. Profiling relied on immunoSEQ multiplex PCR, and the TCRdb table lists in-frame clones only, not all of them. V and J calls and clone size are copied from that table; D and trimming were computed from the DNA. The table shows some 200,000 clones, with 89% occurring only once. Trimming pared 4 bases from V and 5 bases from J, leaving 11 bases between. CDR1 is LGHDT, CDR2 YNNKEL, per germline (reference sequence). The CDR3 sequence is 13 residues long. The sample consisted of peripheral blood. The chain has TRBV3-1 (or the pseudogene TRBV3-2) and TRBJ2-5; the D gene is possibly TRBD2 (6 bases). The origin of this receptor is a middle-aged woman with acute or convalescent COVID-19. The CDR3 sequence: CASSLGGSETQYF. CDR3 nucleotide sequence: TGTGCCAGCAGCCTTGGGGGGAGTGAGACCCAGTACTTC.